This T cell receptor beta chain emerged from a study of technical replicates of blood from a handful of donors. The method was immunoSEQ multiplex PCR; TCRdb's version includes in-frame clones alone and lacks a portion of them. This table has approximately 12,000 clones, 70% to 90% appearing once. Trimming cost V 4 bases and J 4 bases, with 10 bases left between them. The germline V gene has CDR1 KGHSH and CDR2 LQKENI. The CDR3 has 13 residues. V and J are TRBV18 and TRBJ1-1; possibly TRBD1 for D (5 bases). The sequencing input was PBMCs. The receptor was derived from a human donor in good health. CDR3 nucleotide sequence: TGTGCCAGCTCACAGACAGAGTCCACTGAAGCTTTCTTT. Protein: CASSQTESTEAFF.